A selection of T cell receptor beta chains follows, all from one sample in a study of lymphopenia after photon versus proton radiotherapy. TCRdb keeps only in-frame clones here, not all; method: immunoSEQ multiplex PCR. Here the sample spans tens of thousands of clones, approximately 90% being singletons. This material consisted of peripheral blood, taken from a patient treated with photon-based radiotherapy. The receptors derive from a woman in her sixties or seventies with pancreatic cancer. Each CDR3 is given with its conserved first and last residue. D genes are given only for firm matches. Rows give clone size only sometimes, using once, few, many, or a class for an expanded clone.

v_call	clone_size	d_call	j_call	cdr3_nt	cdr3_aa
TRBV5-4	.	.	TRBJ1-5	TGTGCCAGCAGCTTGCATTTTAGACGGGGGCTTGAAGATCAGCCCCAGCATTTT	CASSLHFRRGLEDQPQHF
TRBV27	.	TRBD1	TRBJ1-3	TGTGCCAGCAGTTTAACAGGGGGTGGAAACACCATATATTTT	CASSLTGGGNTIYF
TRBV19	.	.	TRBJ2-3	TGTGCCAGTAGTATAAAAGGGCTAGAGGCAGATACGCAGTATTTT	CASSIKGLEADTQYF
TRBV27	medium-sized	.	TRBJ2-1	TGTGCCAGCAGTGCCATACTCGGTGAGCAGTTCTTC	CASSAILGEQFF
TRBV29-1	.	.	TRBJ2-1	TGCAGCTTGTTTGGACACAGGGATGGCAATGAGCAGTTCTTC	CSLFGHRDGNEQFF
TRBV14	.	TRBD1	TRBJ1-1	TGTGCCAGCAGCCAAAGGACAGGGTTGAACTCTGAAGCTTTCTTT	CASSQRTGLNSEAFF
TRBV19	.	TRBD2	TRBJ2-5	TGTGCCAGTAGGGGACTAGCGGGAGTGGCTGGGGAACAAGAGACCCAGTACTTC	CASRGLAGVAGEQETQYF
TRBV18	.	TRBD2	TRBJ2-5	TGTGCCAGCTTCATCCTAGCGGGAAGTCAAGAGACCCAGTACTTC	CASFILAGSQETQYF
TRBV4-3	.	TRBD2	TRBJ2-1	TGCGCCAGCAGCCGAAGCGTCCGAACGGGAGGACAGTTCTTC	CASSRSVRTGGQFF
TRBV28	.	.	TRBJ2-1	TGTGCCAGCAGTTTTAACAATGAGCAGTTCTTC	CASSFNNEQFF
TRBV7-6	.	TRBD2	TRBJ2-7	TGTGCCAGCAGCTTGGAGTCTTTCGCGGGAGCCACCTTC	CASSLESFAGATF
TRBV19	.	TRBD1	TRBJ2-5	TGTGCCAGTAGTACCACAGGGGGCGCCAAGACCCAGTACTTC	CASSTTGGAKTQYF
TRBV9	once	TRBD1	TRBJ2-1	TGTGCCAGCAGTCCGGGACAGGGGGTGGGAGAGCAGTTCTTC	CASSPGQGVGEQFF
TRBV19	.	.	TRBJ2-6	TGTGCCAGTAGTTGGGGGGCGAAGGGGGCCAACGTCCTGACTTTC	CASSWGAKGANVLTF
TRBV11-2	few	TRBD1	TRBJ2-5	TGTGCCAGCAGCCATGACAGGGTCGAAGAGACCCAGTACTTC	CASSHDRVEETQYF
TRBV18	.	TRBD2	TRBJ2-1	TGTGCCAGCTCACGTTCTAGCGGGAGATCCTACAATGAGCAGTTCTTC	CASSRSSGRSYNEQFF
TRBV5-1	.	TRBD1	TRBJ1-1	TGCGCCAGCAGCTGGACAGGGTCGGACACTGAAGCTTTCTTT	CASSWTGSDTEAFF
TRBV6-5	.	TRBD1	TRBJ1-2	TGTGCCAGCAGTTCACAGGGGGCGGGCCTCTACACCTTC	CASSSQGAGLYTF
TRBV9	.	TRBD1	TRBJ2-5	TGTGCCAGCAGCGTAGGGTCACAGGGGATGGGTTTTGGGGAGACCCAGTACTTC	CASSVGSQGMGFGETQYF
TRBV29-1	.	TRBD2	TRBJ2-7	TGCAGCGTTGAAGGACTAGCGGGAGGGCCAAACGAGCAGTACTTC	CSVEGLAGGPNEQYF
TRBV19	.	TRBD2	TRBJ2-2	TGTGCCAGTAGTATAAAAGCGGGAGGCCCCGGGGAGCTGTTTTTT	CASSIKAGGPGELFF
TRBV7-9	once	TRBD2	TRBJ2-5	TGTGCCAGCAGCTTTGAGCGGGAGGTAGGGGAGACCCAGTACTTC	CASSFEREVGETQYF
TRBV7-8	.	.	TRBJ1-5	TGTGCCAGCAGCTTAATTGGGGGTCGGAGCAATCAGCCCCAGCATTTT	CASSLIGGRSNQPQHF
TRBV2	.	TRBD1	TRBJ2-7	TGTGCCAGCAGCAGACAGGGGTACGAGCAGTACTTC	CASSRQGYEQYF
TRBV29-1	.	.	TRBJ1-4	TGCAGCGTCGGGGCGGGAGATGAAAAACTGTTTTTT	CSVGAGDEKLFF
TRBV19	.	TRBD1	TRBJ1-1	TGTGCCAGTAGTCCTCGCCTGGGACAGCGGAACACTGAAGCTTTCTTT	CASSPRLGQRNTEAFF
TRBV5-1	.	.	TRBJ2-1	TGCGCCACCAGCCCCCAGGGGGGCTACAATGAGCAGTTCTTC	CATSPQGGYNEQFF
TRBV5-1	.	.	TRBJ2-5	TGCGCCAGCAGCCCTGCCGAGGGGATCGGGGAGACCCAGTACTTC	CASSPAEGIGETQYF
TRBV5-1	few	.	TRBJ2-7	TGCGCCAGCAGCTTGTCCTGGACCTACGAGCAGTACTTC	CASSLSWTYEQYF
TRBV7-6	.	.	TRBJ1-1	TGTGCCAGCAGCCTACAGGTCAACACTGAAGCTTTCTTT	CASSLQVNTEAFF
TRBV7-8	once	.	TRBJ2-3	TGTGCCAGCAGCTTATTGCAGATGAACACAGATACGCAGTATTTT	CASSLLQMNTDTQYF
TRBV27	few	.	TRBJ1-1	TGTGCCAGCAAGGACAGCCCATACACTGAAGCTTTCTTT	CASKDSPYTEAFF
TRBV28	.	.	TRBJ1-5	TGTGCCAGCAGTTTGATCGGGGGCACAAATCAGCCCCAGCATTTT	CASSLIGGTNQPQHF
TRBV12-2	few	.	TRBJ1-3	TGTGCAAGTCGCTCACGGAGTCCACGAGGAAACACCATATATTTT	CASRSRSPRGNTIYF
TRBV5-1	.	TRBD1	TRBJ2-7	TGCGCCAGCGGGAGCCGCGTACAGGGGTCCTACGAGCAGTACTTC	CASGSRVQGSYEQYF
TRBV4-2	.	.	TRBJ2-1	TGTGCCAGCAGCGACGGGGGCGATGAGCAGTTCTTC	CASSDGGDEQFF
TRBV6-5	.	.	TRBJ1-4	TGTGCCAGCAGGCAGGTTGCAACTAATGAAAAACTGTTTTTT	CASRQVATNEKLFF
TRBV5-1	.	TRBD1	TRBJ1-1	TGCGCCAGCAGCTTACAGGGGCCCGGGACTGAAGCTTTCTTT	CASSLQGPGTEAFF
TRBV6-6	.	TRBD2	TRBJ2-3	TGTGCCAGCAGTCCAAAGGGACTAGCGGGAACAGATACGCAGTATTTT	CASSPKGLAGTDTQYF
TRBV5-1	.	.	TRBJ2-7	TGCGCCAGCAGCTCCCACGATACAGGTTTCTACGAGCAGTACTTC	CASSSHDTGFYEQYF
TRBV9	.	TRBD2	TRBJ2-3	TGTGCCAGCACGACGGGAGGCTGGGGAGATACGCAGTATTTT	CASTTGGWGDTQYF
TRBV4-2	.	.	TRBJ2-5	TGTGCCAGCAGCCAAGTCGCGGGGGCTTCAGGGACCCAGTACTTC	CASSQVAGASGTQYF
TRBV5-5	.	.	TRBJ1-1	TGTGCCAGCAGCTTTTCCCCAGTGGGCACTGAAGCTTTCTTT	CASSFSPVGTEAFF
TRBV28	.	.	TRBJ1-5	TGTGCCAGCAGTTTCCGTCAGCCCCAGCATTTT	CASSFRQPQHF
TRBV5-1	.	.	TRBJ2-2	TGCGCCAGCAGCGCCGGAGAGACCGGGGAGCTGTTTTTT	CASSAGETGELFF
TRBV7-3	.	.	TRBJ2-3	TGTGCCAGCAGCTTAAGAGGAGCTGGTCCAGATACGCAGTATTTT	CASSLRGAGPDTQYF
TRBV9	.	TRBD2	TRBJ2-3	TGTGCCAGCAGCCCGGGACTAGCGAGCACAGATACGCAGTATTTT	CASSPGLASTDTQYF
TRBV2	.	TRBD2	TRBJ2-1	TGTGCCAGCAATCGGAATAGCGGGGGGGAGCAGTTCTTC	CASNRNSGGEQFF
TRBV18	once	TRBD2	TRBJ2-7	TGTGCCAGCTCACCGGGACTAGGCGAGCAGTACTTC	CASSPGLGEQYF
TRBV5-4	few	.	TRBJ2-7	TGTGCCAGCAGCTTGCCTCCTTCCTACGAGCAGTACTTC	CASSLPPSYEQYF
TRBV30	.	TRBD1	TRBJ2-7	TGTGCCTGGAGTGTACTTGGACAGGGGGTTAACGAGCAGTACTTC	CAWSVLGQGVNEQYF
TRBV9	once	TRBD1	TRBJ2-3	TGTGCCAGCAGCACGGGACCGGGACAGGGGATGGATACGCAGTATTTT	CASSTGPGQGMDTQYF
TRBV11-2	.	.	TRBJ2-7	TGTGCCAGCAGCTTCGGGGCAGGGGTGGAACAGTACTTC	CASSFGAGVEQYF
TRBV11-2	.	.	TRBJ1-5	TGTGCCAGCAGCTTAGAAGAGGGTCAGCCCCAGCATTTT	CASSLEEGQPQHF
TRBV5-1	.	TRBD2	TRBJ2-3	TGCGCCAGCAGCTTGGGGGGAACTAGCGGGAGTGGCGCAGATACGCAGTATTTT	CASSLGGTSGSGADTQYF
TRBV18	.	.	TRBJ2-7	TGTGCCAGTTCTACAAGGCCCACCTACGAGCAGTACTTC	CASSTRPTYEQYF
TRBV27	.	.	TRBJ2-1	TGTGCCAGCAGTCAAAACAGGGCCGTCTCCTACAATGAGCAGTTCTTC	CASSQNRAVSYNEQFF